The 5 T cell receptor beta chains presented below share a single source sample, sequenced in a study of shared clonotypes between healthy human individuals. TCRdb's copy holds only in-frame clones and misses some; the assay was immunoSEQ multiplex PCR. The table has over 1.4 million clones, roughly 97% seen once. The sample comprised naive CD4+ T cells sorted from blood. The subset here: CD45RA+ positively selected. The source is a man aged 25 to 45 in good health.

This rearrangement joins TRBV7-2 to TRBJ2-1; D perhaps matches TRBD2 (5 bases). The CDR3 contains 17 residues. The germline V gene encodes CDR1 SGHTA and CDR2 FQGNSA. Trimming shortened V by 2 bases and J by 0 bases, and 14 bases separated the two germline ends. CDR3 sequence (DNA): TGTGCCAGCAGCTTATCTGGCGGGTGGGGCTCCTACAATGAGCAGTTCTTC. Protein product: CASSLSGGWGSYNEQFF.

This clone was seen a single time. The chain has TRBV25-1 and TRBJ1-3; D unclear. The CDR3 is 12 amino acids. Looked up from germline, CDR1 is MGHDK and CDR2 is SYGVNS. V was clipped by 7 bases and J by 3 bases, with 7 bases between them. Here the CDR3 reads CASIGNGNTIYF. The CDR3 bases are TGTGCCAGCATTGGGAATGGAAACACCATATATTTT.

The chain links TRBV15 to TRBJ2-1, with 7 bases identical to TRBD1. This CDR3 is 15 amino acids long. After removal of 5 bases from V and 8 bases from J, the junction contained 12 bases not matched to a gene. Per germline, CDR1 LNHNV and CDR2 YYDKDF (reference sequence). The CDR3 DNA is TGTGCCACCAGCTTCCTGGTGACAGGGATGTATGAGCAGTTCTTC. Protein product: CATSFLVTGMYEQFF.

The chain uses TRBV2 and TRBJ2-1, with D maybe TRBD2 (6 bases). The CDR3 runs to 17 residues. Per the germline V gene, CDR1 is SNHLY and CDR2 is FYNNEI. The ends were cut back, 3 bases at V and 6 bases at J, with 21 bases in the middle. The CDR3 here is CASSDSPLAGLSNEQFF. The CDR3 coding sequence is TGTGCCAGCAGTGACTCCCCCTTGGCGGGGCTAAGCAATGAGCAGTTCTTC.

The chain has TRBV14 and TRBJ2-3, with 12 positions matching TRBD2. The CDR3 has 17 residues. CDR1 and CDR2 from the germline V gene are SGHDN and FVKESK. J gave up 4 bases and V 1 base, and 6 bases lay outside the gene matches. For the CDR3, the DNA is TGTGCCAGCAGCCAAGTAGGGACTAGCGGGCCGGCAGATACGCAGTATTTT. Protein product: CASSQVGTSGPADTQYF.